The 11 T cell receptor beta chains below come from one sample, sequenced in a study of OX40 agonist ivuxolimab in advanced cancers. Profiling relied on immunoSEQ multiplex PCR, and the TCRdb table lists in-frame clones only, not all of them. The table lists 14,000 or so clones, under 95% of them singletons. Sequenced here: CD4+ or CD8+ T cells sorted from blood, sampled in a trial of the OX40 agonist ivuxolimab. Receptors were obtained from an adult with an advanced solid tumor such as melanoma, head and neck, liver or kidney cancer.

This chain uses TRBV29-1 with TRBJ2-1; TRBD2 is a possible D gene (6 bases). The CDR3 consists of 15 residues. CDR1 SQVTM and CDR2 ANQGSEA come from the germline V gene. The V and J ends lost 1 base and 2 bases respectively, with 12 bases between them. The CDR3: CSVEGPSETYNEQFF. The CDR3 DNA reads TGCAGCGTTGAAGGGCCTAGCGAGACCTACAATGAGCAGTTCTTC.

The V call is TRBV5-1, the J call TRBJ2-7; TRBD1 might be the D (6 bases). V gave up 4 bases and J gave up 2 bases, with 19 bases separating them. The CDR3 extends over 16 amino acids. CDR1 is SGHRS and CDR2 is YFSETQ in the germline V gene. CDR3 region: CASSKDAGTRTYEQYF. In nucleotides, the CDR3 is TGCGCCAGCAGCAAAGACGCCGGGACAAGGACCTACGAGCAGTACTTC. The full variable domain, its missing parts supplied by reference TRBV5-1 and TRBJ2-7, is KAGVTQTPRYLIKTRGQQVTLSCSPISGHRSVSWYQQTPGQGLQFLFEYFSETQRNKGNFPGRFSGRQFSNSRSEMNVSTLELGDSALYLCASSKDAGTRTYEQYFGPGTRLTVT.

The rearrangement links TRBV4-3 to TRBJ2-7; D may be TRBD2 (5 bases). This CDR3 is built from 12 residues. CDR1 is LGHNA, CDR2 YSLEER, per germline. V was clipped by 3 bases and J by 7 bases, with 10 bases between them. For the CDR3, the DNA is TGCGCCAGCAGCCAGGGAGCCGGGGAGCAGTACTTC. It translates to CASSQGAGEQYF.

Here the CDR3 DNA reads TGCGCCAGCAGCTTGGCTAGCGGGGATACCTACAATGAGCAGTTCTTC. It is translated as CASSLASGDTYNEQFF. V is TRBV4-1 and J is TRBJ2-1; TRBD2 matches 9 bases. The CDR3 runs to 16 residues. With V trimmed by 5 bases and J by 2 bases, 7 bases remained unmatched. Germline V gene sequence: CDR1 MGHRA, CDR2 YSYEKL.

The chain joins TRBV19 to TRBJ1-2; the D is unclear. Germline CDR1 reads LNHDA; CDR2 reads SQIVND (reference sequence). There are 10 residues in the CDR3. Trimming removed 8 bases at V and 4 bases at J, with 5 bases between. The DNA of the CDR3 is TGTGCCAGTTGGCTCTATGGCTACACCTTC. Protein: CASWLYGYTF.

This clone came up a few times. This rearrangement joins TRBV7-9 to TRBJ2-5; D unclear. From germline, CDR1 is SEHNR and CDR2 FQNEAQ (reference sequence). The CDR3 contains 14 residues. Trimming took 1 base from V and 0 from J, leaving 6 bases between them. The CDR3 spells CASSLGDNQETQYF. The CDR3 DNA reads as TGTGCCAGCAGCTTAGGAGACAACCAAGAGACCCAGTACTTC.

The J gene is TRBJ2-7, the V gene TRBV14; D is unresolved. In germline, CDR1 is SGHDN, CDR2 FVKESK. With 4 bases removed from V and 3 bases from J, the gap between germline ends came to 7 bases. The CDR3 consists of 12 residues. CDR3 nucleotides: TGTGCCAGCAGCCCGGACCGCTACGAGCAGTACTTC. Its translation: CASSPDRYEQYF.

The chain couples TRBV27 to TRBJ2-5; D is perhaps TRBD1 (6 bases). Germline V gives CDR1 MNHEY, CDR2 SMNVEV (reference sequence). The CDR3 is 15 residues long. V was pared by 6 bases and J by 0 bases, with 14 bases between. The CDR3 region is CASRAGTTYQETQYF. CDR3 DNA: TGTGCCAGCAGAGCCGGGACAACTTACCAAGAGACCCAGTACTTC.

The chain is built from TRBV2 and TRBJ1-1, with D unclear. The ends were cut back, 6 bases at V and 3 bases at J, with 20 bases in the middle. This CDR3 has 16 residues. Germline V gene data show CDR1 as SNHLY and CDR2 as FYNNEI. CDR3 coding DNA: TGTGCCAGCAGAACTAGCCGACGGTCCGATGACACTGAAGCTTTCTTT. It yields the protein CASRTSRRSDDTEAFF. Looking up the rest from reference TRBV2 and TRBJ1-1 gives the full variable domain: EPEVTQTPSHQVTQMGQEVILRCVPISNHLYFYWYRQILGQKVEFLVSFYNNEISEKSEIFDDQFSVERPDGSNFTLKIRSTKLEDSAMYFCASRTSRRSDDTEAFFGQGTRLTVV.

This chain uses TRBV27 with TRBJ1-5, with D uncertain. CDR1 and CDR2 (germline): MNHEY, SMNVEV (reference sequence). V was pared by 4 bases and J by 3 bases, with 16 bases between. This CDR3 is 16 amino acids long. CDR3 in DNA: TGTGCCAGCAGTTCCAGCCTCCGGACCCCCAATCAGCCCCAGCATTTT. Amino acids: CASSSSLRTPNQPQHF.

The chain joins TRBV30 to TRBJ1-1; 7 nucleotides line up with TRBD1. Germline assignment: CDR1 GTSNPN and CDR2 SVGIG (reference sequence). This CDR3 has 12 residues. Trimming removed 4 bases from V and 1 base from J; junction bases left unmatched: 0. The CDR3 region is CAWNRGNTEAFF. The CDR3 nucleotides read TGTGCCTGGAACAGGGGGAACACTGAAGCTTTCTTT.